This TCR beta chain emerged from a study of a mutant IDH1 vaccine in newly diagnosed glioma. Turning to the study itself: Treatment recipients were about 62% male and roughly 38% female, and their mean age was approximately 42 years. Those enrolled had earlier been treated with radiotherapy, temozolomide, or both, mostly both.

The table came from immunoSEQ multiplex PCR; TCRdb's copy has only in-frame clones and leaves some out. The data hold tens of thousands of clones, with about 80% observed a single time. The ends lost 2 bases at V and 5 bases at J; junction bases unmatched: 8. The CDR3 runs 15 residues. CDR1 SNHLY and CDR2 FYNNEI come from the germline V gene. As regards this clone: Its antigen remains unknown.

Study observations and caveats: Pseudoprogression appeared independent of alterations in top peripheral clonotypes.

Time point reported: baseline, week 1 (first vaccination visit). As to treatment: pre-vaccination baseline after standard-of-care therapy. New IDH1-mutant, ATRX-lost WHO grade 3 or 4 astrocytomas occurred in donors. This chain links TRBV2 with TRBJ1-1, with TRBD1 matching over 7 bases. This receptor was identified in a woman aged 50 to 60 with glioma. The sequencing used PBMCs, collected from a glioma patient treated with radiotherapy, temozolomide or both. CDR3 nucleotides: TGTGCCAGCAGTGAATGGGAGGGGGCGCGAACTGAAGCTTTCTTT. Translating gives CASSEWEGARTEAFF. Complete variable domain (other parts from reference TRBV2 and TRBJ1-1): EPEVTQTPSHQVTQMGQEVILRCVPISNHLYFYWYRQILGQKVEFLVSFYNNEISEKSEIFDDQFSVERPDGSNFTLKIRSTKLEDSAMYFCASSEWEGARTEAFFGQGTRLTVV.